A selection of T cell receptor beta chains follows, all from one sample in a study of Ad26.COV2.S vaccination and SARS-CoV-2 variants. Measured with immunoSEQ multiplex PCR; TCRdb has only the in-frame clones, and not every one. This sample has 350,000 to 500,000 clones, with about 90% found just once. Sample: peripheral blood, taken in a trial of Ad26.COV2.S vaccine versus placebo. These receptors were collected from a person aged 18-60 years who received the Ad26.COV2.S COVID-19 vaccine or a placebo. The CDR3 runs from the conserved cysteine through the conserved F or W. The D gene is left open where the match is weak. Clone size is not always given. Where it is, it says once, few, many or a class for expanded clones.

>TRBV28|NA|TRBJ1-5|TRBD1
TGTGCCAGCAGTCCTGACAGGGCCCAGCCCCAGCATTTT
CASSPDRAQPQHF
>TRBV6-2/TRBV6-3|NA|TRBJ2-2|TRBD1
TGTGCCAGCAGCGATACCTTCCTGGGGACAGGTGGCGGGGAGCTGTTTTTT
CASSDTFLGTGGGELFF
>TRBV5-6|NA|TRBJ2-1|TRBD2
TGTGCCAGCAGCTTAGACGGGAGGGGGTACAATGAGCAGTTCTTC
CASSLDGRGYNEQFF
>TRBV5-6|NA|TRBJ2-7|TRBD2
TGTGCCAGCAGCGCTTACCGGACTAGACGGGGCTCCGAGCAGTACTTC
CASSAYRTRRGSEQYF
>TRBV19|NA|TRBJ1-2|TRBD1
TGTGCCAGTTCTAATCCCTTTCCGGGACAGCTGTATGGCTACACCTTC
CASSNPFPGQLYGYTF
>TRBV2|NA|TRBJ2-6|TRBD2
TGTGCCAGAAGCGGGAGGGTATCTGGGGCCAACGTCCTGACTTTC
CARSGRVSGANVLTF
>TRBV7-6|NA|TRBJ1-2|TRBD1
TGTGCCAGCAGCCTCTACAGGGGGCCCAACTATGGCTACACCTTC
CASSLYRGPNYGYTF
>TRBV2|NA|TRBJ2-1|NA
TGTGCCAGCACGCAGGAGCGGTCGGTGGATGAGCAGTTCTTC
CASTQERSVDEQFF
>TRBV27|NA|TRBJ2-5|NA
TGTGCCAGCAGCCCCACAGGGGAGGGGGAGACCCAGTACTTC
CASSPTGEGETQYF
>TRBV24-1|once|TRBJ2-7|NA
TGTGCCACCAGTGTAAGGCACCGAGGCACCTACGAGCAGTACTTC
CATSVRHRGTYEQYF
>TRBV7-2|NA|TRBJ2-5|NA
TGTGCCAGCAGCTCCACGGGGACCCAGTACTTC
CASSSTGTQYF
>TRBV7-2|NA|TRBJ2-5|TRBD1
TGTGCCAGCAGCCCGGGACAGTGGAGGGAGACCCAGTACTTC
CASSPGQWRETQYF
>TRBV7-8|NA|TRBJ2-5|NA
TGTGCCAGCAGCCTCGCAGGGACCCAGTACTTC
CASSLAGTQYF
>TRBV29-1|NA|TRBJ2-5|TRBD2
TGCAGCGCACCTGGAGCGGGAGCGGAGACCCAGTACTTC
CSAPGAGAETQYF
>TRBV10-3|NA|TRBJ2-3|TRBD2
TGTGCCATCAAAGGACTAGCGGGCACAGATACGCAGTATTTT
CAIKGLAGTDTQYF
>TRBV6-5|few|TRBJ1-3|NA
TGTGCCAGCAGTACAGGTCGACTCTCTGGAAACACCATATATTTT
CASSTGRLSGNTIYF
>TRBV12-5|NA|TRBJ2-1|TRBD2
TGTGCTAGTGGTTTGGGGTCTAGCGGGAATGAGCAGTTCTTC
CASGLGSSGNEQFF
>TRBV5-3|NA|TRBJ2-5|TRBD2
TGTGCCAGAAGCTTAAGGGCGGGAGGGGGAGAGACCCAGTACTTC
CARSLRAGGGETQYF
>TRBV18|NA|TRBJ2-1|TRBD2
TGTGCCAGCTCACCACCGGGACTAGCGATCAATGAGCAGTTCTTC
CASSPPGLAINEQFF
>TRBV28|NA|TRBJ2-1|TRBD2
TGTGCCAGCAGCCTAGGCGCGGGAGGGTCCTACAATGAGCAGTTCTTC
CASSLGAGGSYNEQFF
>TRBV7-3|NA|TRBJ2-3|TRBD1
TGTGCCAGCAGCGGACAGGGGTGGACAGATACGCAGTATTTT
CASSGQGWTDTQYF
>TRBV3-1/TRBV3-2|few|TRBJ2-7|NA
TGTGCCAGCAGCCAGCTGGCGCTCAAGGGTGAGCAGTACTTC
CASSQLALKGEQYF
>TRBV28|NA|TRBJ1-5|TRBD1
TGTGCCAGCAGTTTCCGACAGGGGGATCAGCCCCAGCATTTT
CASSFRQGDQPQHF
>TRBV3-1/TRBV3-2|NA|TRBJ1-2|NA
TGTGCCAGCAGCCAAGATAGGGCTGATGGCTACACCTTC
CASSQDRADGYTF
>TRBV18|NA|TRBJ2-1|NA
TGTGCCAGCTCACCACCGTCTAAGGCCTACAATGAGCAGTTCTTC
CASSPPSKAYNEQFF
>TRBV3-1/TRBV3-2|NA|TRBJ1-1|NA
TGTGCCAGCAGCCAAGATCTGGGCAGGGTGAACACTGAAGCTTTCTTT
CASSQDLGRVNTEAFF
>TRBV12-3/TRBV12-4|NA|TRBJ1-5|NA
TGTGCCAGCAGTAAAGGGTGGGGTCAGCCCCAGCATTTT
CASSKGWGQPQHF
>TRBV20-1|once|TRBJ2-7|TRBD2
TGCAGTGCTAGTGATTTGGTTGCTAGCGGGAGTGGCGGCTCCTACGAGCAGTACTTC
CSASDLVASGSGGSYEQYF
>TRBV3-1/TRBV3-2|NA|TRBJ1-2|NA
TGTGCCAGCAGCTCCGGGAAGAACTATGGCTACACCTTC
CASSSGKNYGYTF
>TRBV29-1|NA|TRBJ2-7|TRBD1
TGCAGCGTTCGGACAGGGTGGTCCTACGAGCAGTACTTC
CSVRTGWSYEQYF
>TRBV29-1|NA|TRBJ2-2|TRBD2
TGCAGCGTTGAAGATAGACGACGGACTAGCGGGATCGACGCGGTCACCGGGGAGCTGTTTTTT
CSVEDRRRTSGIDAVTGELFF
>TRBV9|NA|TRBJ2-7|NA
TGTGCCAGCAGCCCCTCCCAGGGTAGTTCCTACGAGCAGTACTTC
CASSPSQGSSYEQYF
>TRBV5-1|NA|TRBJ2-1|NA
TGCGCCAGCAGCTTGAGTTACGGGAGACGTTACAATGAGCAGTTCTTC
CASSLSYGRRYNEQFF
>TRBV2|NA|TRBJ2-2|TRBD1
TGTGCCACTAGGGAACAGGGGGCCGGGGAGCTGTTTTTT
CATREQGAGELFF
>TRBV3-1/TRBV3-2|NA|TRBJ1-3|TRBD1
TGTGCCAGCAGCCAAAGTCCGGGACAGGGGACCGGGGGCAGAAACACCATATATTTT
CASSQSPGQGTGGRNTIYF
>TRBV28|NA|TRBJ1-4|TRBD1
TGTGCCAGCAGTTTAGGACAGGGAGCTACTGAAAAACTGTTTTTT
CASSLGQGATEKLFF
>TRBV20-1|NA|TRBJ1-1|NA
TGCAGTGCTAGGGTAGATACTGAAGCTTTCTTT
CSARVDTEAFF
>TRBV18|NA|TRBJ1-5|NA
TGTGCCAGCTCACCATTAGGCCCTTGGCCCCAGCATTTT
CASSPLGPWPQHF
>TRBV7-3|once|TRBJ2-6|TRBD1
TGTGCCAGCAGCCCGGCAAGGACAGGGAGGAGCTCTGGGGCCAACGTCCTGACTTTC
CASSPARTGRSSGANVLTF
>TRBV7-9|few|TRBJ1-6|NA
TGTGCCAGCAGCTTAAACGGTTCACCCCTCCACTTT
CASSLNGSPLHF
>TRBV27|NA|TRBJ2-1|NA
TGTGCCAGCAGTTCAGCTTTGCCCTACAATGAGCAGTTCTTC
CASSSALPYNEQFF
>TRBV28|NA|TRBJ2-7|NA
TGTGCCAGCAGTTTGCTAGGGCCCTACGAGCAGTACTTC
CASSLLGPYEQYF
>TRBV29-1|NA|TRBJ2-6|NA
TGCAGCGTTGAAGGGGGATCCGGGGCCAACGTCCTGACTTTC
CSVEGGSGANVLTF
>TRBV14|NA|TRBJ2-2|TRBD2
TGTGCCAGCAGCCAAGGGCCTTCTGGGCTAGCGGGAGTCCTAAACACCGGGGAGCTGTTTTTT
CASSQGPSGLAGVLNTGELFF
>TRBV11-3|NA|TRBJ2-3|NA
TGTGCCAGCAGCTTACGGGGGGCTGGCGATACGCAGTATTTT
CASSLRGAGDTQYF
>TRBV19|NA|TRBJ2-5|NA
TGTGCCAGTAAGAATTTGGGGGCCCTCCAAGAGACCCAGTACTTC
CASKNLGALQETQYF
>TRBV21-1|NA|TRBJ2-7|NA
TGTGCCAGCAGCAAAGAAAGGACAGAATACGAGCAGTACTTC
CASSKERTEYEQYF
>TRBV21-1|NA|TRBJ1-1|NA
TGTGCCAGCAGCAGGCTGGGCAGGGGCATAGACACTGAAGCTTTCTTT
CASSRLGRGIDTEAFF
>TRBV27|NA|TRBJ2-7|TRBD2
TGTGCCAGCAGGGCGGTAGCGGGAGTTAAGTACGAGCAGTACTTC
CASRAVAGVKYEQYF